The 18 T cell receptor beta chains given below trace back to one sample, sequenced in a study of blood T cells in healthy people across ages. Then a second PCR, running roughly 7 to 11 cycles, was carried out with a sample-barcoded 5' primer and a J-beta primer mix. Via MiXCR, TCRdb re-called the 5' RACE reads, giving one row per CDR3 protein. The table has over 1,500,000 distinct CDR3 sequences, more than 35% seen once. Sequencing was carried out using blood. These receptors were obtained from a human donor in good health.

This sequence joins TRBV29-1 and TRBJ1-1; 8 bases match TRBD1. J lost 3 bases, V lost 4 bases, and 1 base had no gene match. The germline gives CDR1 SQVTM, CDR2 ANQGSEA. The CDR3 runs 12 residues. For the CDR3, the DNA is TGCAGCGTTGTACAGGGGGACACTGAAGCTTTCTTT. Encoded protein: CSVVQGDTEAFF.

The chain combines TRBV4-2 with TRBJ1-2, with 8 nucleotides matching TRBD1. V gave up 1 base and J gave up 1 base; unmatched junction bases: 5. CDR3 length: 16 amino acids. Germline values: CDR1 LGHNA, CDR2 YNFKEQ. The DNA of the CDR3 is TGTGCCAGCAGCCAAGGGACAGGGAAGGATAACTATGGCTACACCTTC. Its protein product is CASSQGTGKDNYGYTF.

The gene calls are TRBV24-1 and TRBJ2-5, with a tentative D call TRBD2 (7 bases). V lost 5 bases to trimming and J lost 5 bases, with 17 bases between them. This CDR3 region has 15 residues. Looked up from germline, CDR1 is KGHDR and CDR2 is SFDVKD. The CDR3 DNA follows: TGTGCCACCAGTGCTCAAGGGGGGGGGCTTGAGACCCAGTACTTC. Protein sequence: CATSAQGGGLETQYF.

This clonotype came up a few times. The CDR3 sequence is CASSLTSLEQFF. In DNA form, the CDR3 reads TGTGCCAGCAGCCTTACTAGCTTGGAGCAGTTCTTC. This chain connects TRBV12-3 or TRBV12-4 to TRBJ2-1; tentatively, D is TRBD2 (6 bases). V was trimmed by 6 bases and J by 10 bases, leaving 13 bases between them. This CDR3 is 12 amino acids long.

Only a few counts were recorded for this clonotype. One end of the junction varies from germline; a read error may be responsible. This chain links TRBV5-1 with TRBJ2-5; D is ambiguous. Germline assignment: CDR1 SGHRS and CDR2 YFSETQ. This CDR3 has 17 residues. In DNA form, the CDR3 reads TGCGCCAGCAGCCGGTTTTCGGTGCTATCGTACCAAGAGGCCCAGTACTTC. This translates into CASSRFSVLSYQEAQYF.

This chain joins TRBV5-1 and TRBJ2-1, with TRBD1 matching 10 bases. Losses at the gene ends were 0 bases for V and 4 bases for J; bases not matched to a gene: 10. The CDR3 is 18 amino acids. Germline values: CDR1 SGHRS, CDR2 YFSETQ. CDR3: CASSLGLTGGQAYNEQFF. The DNA for the CDR3 is TGCGCCAGCAGCTTGGGCCTGACAGGGGGCCAAGCTTACAATGAGCAGTTCTTC. Complete variable domain (other parts from reference TRBV5-1 and TRBJ2-1): KAGVTQTPRYLIKTRGQQVTLSCSPISGHRSVSWYQQTPGQGLQFLFEYFSETQRNKGNFPGRFSGRQFSNSRSEMNVSTLELGDSALYLCASSLGLTGGQAYNEQFFGPGTRLTVL.

This clonotype was detected only a few times. The gene calls are TRBV9 and TRBJ2-4, with D possibly being TRBD2 (5 bases). With 3 bases removed from V and 13 bases from J, the gap between germline ends came to 20 bases. The V gene's germline CDR1 is SGDLS and CDR2 YYNGEE. The CDR3 totals 14 residues. The CDR3 coding sequence is TGTGCCAGCAGCGCCAGGACTCCCTACAATGAGCAGTACTTC. Translation gives CASSARTPYNEQYF.

This chain uses TRBV28 with TRBJ1-6; possibly TRBD1 for D (5 bases). Trimming took off 6 bases at V and 8 bases at J, with 14 bases between the two ends. CDR3 size: 14 residues. Germline V gene lookup returns CDR1 MDHEN and CDR2 SYDVKM. The CDR3, as DNA: TGTGCCAGCAGGGGAGGGGTGGTCGATTCACCCCTCCACTTT. Residues: CASRGGVVDSPLHF. Full variable domain (rest looked up from reference TRBV28 and TRBJ1-6): DVKVTQSSRYLVKRTGEKVFLECVQDMDHENMFWYRQDPGLGLRLIYFSYDVKMKEKGDIPEGYSVSREKKERFSLILESASTNQTSMYLCASRGGVVDSPLHFGNGTRLTVT.

The V gene is TRBV6-5, the J gene TRBJ1-1, with unresolved D. The CDR3 sequence is 14 residues long. The ends were cut back, 4 bases at V and 0 bases at J, with 9 bases in the middle. Germline assignment: CDR1 MNHEY and CDR2 SVGAGI. This chain's CDR3 is CASSLSRMNTEAFF. CDR3 DNA: TGTGCCAGCAGTTTGAGCCGGATGAACACTGAAGCTTTCTTT.

This chain joins TRBV5-1 and TRBJ2-3; perhaps D is TRBD1 or TRBD2 (6 bases each). Deletions cut 5 bases from V and 0 bases from J, with 19 bases between. CDR1 is SGHRS and CDR2 is YFSETQ in the germline V gene. The CDR3 has 17 amino acids. The DNA for the CDR3 is TGCGCCAGCAGAGGAATAGGGGGGAAAACTAGCACAGATACGCAGTATTTT. It encodes CASRGIGGKTSTDTQYF.

The chain uses TRBV7-9 and TRBJ2-1; D is perhaps TRBD1 or TRBD2 (5 bases each). This CDR3 has 15 amino acids. Germline CDR1 is SEHNR and CDR2 is FQNEAQ (reference sequence). V was trimmed by 2 bases and J by 4 bases, leaving 12 bases between them. CDR3 sequence: CASSLLGVRYNEQFF. DNA for the CDR3: TGTGCCAGCAGCTTATTGGGGGTTCGGTACAATGAGCAGTTCTTC. Variable domain in full (rest from reference TRBV7-9 and TRBJ2-1): DTGVSQNPRHKITKRGQNVTFRCDPISEHNRLYWYRQTLGQGPEFLTYFQNEAQLEKSRLLSDRFSAERPKGSFSTLEIQRTEQGDSAMYLCASSLLGVRYNEQFFGPGTRLTVL.

On this clonotype itself: One end of the junction fails to match germline, which may point to a read error. The chain combines TRBV10-3 with TRBJ1-2, with D maybe TRBD1 (6 bases). The CDR3 sequence is 16 residues long. Germline CDR1 is ENHRY and CDR2 is SYGVKD. The CDR3 bases are TGTGCCATTTCCCGAACCCTATCACAGGGTGACTATGGCCACACCTTC. It yields the protein CAISRTLSQGDYGHTF.

The chain has TRBV9 and TRBJ2-3; D might be TRBD2 (6 bases). Germline CDR1 reads SGDLS; CDR2 reads YYNGEE. V was cut by 0 bases and J by 2 bases, with 13 bases left in between. This CDR3 contains 16 residues. The CDR3 spells CASSVAEGSYTDTQYF. The CDR3 DNA follows: TGTGCCAGCAGCGTAGCGGAGGGATCATACACAGATACGCAGTATTTT.

The chain is built from TRBV15 and TRBJ2-5; 10 bases are a match to TRBD2. This CDR3 is built from 16 residues. The trim removed 0 bases at V and 9 bases at J, leaving 10 bases unmatched. Germline loops: CDR1 LNHNV, CDR2 YYDKDF (reference sequence). CDR3 residues: CATSRDQPSGGPPQYF. In nucleotides, the CDR3 is TGTGCCACCAGCAGAGATCAGCCTAGCGGGGGACCTCCCCAGTACTTC.

This chain links TRBV3-1 with TRBJ2-7; D may correspond to TRBD1 or TRBD2 (5 bases each). V gave up 2 bases and J gave up 3 bases, with 20 bases separating them. The CDR3 has 17 amino acids. Germline V gene sequence: CDR1 LGHDT, CDR2 YNNKEL (reference sequence). DNA for the CDR3: TGTGCCAGCAGCCAAACGACGACGGGACGGATGAACTACGAGCAGTACTTC. It encodes CASSQTTTGRMNYEQYF.

The sample holds a few counts of this clonotype. The rearrangement joins TRBV12-3 or TRBV12-4 to TRBJ2-2; the match to TRBD2 covers 7 bases. The CDR3 extends over 12 amino acids. With V trimmed by 10 bases and J by 6 bases, 5 bases remained unmatched. The CDR3 is CAIRRGAGELFF. Here the CDR3 DNA reads TGTGCCATCCGACGGGGGGCCGGGGAGCTGTTTTTT.

This chain connects TRBV14 to TRBJ2-1; the match to TRBD1 covers 9 bases. CDR1 and CDR2 from the germline V gene are SGHDN and FVKESK. Germline trimming cut 4 bases from V and 12 bases from J; bases unmatched to any gene: 10. There are 14 residues in the CDR3. The CDR3 protein is CASSPRLLDRGQFF. In DNA form, the CDR3 reads TGTGCCAGCAGCCCCCGACTCCTGGACAGGGGGCAGTTCTTC.

The V call is TRBV5-1, the J call TRBJ2-5; possible D gene TRBD2, 6 bases. The CDR3 has 15 residues. CDR1 and CDR2 (germline): SGHRS, YFSETQ. V was pared by 3 bases and J by 1 base, with 13 bases between. The CDR3 region has the DNA TGCGCCAGCAGCTCGGGGGAGACAGTCCAAGAGACCCAGTACTTC. Residues: CASSSGETVQETQYF.